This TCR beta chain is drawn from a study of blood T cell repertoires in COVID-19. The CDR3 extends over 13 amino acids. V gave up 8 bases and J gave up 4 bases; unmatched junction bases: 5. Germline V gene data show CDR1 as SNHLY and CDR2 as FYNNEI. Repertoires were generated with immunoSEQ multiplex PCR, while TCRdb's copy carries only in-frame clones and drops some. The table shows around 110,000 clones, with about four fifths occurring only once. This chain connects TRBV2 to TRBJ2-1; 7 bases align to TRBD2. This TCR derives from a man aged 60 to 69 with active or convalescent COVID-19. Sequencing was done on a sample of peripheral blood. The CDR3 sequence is CASGLERYNEQFF. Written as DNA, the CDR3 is TGTGCCAGCGGACTAGAGCGATACAATGAGCAGTTCTTC.